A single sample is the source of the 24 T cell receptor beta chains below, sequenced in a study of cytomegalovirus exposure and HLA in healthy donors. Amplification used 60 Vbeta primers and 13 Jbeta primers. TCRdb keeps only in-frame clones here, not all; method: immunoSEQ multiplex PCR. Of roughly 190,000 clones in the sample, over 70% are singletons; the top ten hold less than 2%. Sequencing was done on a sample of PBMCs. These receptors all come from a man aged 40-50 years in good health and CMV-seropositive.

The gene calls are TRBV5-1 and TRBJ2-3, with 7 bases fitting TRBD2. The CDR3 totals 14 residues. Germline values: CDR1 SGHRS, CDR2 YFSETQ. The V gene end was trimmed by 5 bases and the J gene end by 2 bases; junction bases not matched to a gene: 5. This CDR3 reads CASRVSGTTDTQYF. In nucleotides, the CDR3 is TGCGCCAGCAGAGTGAGCGGGACCACAGATACGCAGTATTTT.

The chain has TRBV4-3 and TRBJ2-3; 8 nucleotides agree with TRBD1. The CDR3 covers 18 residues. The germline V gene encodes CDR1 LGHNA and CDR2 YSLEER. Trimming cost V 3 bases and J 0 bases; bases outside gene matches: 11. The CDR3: CASSHSSYRQGSTDTQYF. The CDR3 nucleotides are TGCGCCAGCAGCCACTCCTCCTATCGACAGGGGAGCACAGATACGCAGTATTTT.

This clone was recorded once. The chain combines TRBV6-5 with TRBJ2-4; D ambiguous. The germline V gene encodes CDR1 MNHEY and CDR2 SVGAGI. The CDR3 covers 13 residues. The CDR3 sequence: CAVTAVAKNIQYF. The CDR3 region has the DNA TGTGCAGTGACGGCGGTAGCCAAAAACATTCAGTACTTC.

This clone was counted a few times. CDR3 region: CASSTGGDQPQHF. The CDR3 DNA follows: TGTGCCAGTAGCACAGGGGGCGATCAGCCCCAGCATTTT. This sequence joins TRBV19 and TRBJ1-5; 9 nucleotides agree with TRBD1. CDR1 is LNHDA, CDR2 SQIVND, per germline (reference sequence). V shed 6 bases and J 5 bases; nucleotides not matched to a gene: 2. The CDR3 spans 13 residues.

Written as DNA, the CDR3 is TGCAGCGTTGCCTGGGCTGCTGGAAACACCATATATTTT. Residues: CSVAWAAGNTIYF. The rearrangement links TRBV29-1 to TRBJ1-3, with no clear D. Trimming stripped 4 bases from V and 2 bases from J, with 9 bases between. From germline, CDR1 is SQVTM and CDR2 ANQGSEA. This CDR3 contains 13 residues.

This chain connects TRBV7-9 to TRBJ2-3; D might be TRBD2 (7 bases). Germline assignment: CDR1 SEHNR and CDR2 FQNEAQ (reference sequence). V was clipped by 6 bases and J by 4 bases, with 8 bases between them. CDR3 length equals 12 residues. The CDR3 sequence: CASRGGPDTQYF. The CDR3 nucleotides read TGTGCCAGCAGGGGGGGGCCAGATACGCAGTATTTT. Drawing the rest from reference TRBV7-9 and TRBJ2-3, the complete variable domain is DTGVSQNPRHKITKRGQNVTFRCDPISEHNRLYWYRQTLGQGPEFLTYFQNEAQLEKSRLLSDRFSAERPKGSFSTLEIQRTEQGDSAMYLCASRGGPDTQYFGPGTRLTVL.

CDR3 amino acids: CASSISLAGFDNEQFF. The CDR3 coding sequence is TGTGCCAGTAGTATAAGCCTAGCGGGCTTCGACAATGAGCAGTTCTTC. The chain joins TRBV19 to TRBJ2-1; 8 positions agree with TRBD2. The germline V gene has CDR1 LNHDA and CDR2 SQIVND (reference sequence). V was clipped by 2 bases and J by 5 bases; unmatched bases: 8. This CDR3 contains 16 residues. Together with reference TRBV19 and TRBJ2-1, the CDR3 gives the full variable domain: DGGITQSPKYLFRKEGQNVTLSCEQNLNHDAMYWYRQDPGQGLRLIYYSQIVNDFQKGDIAEGYSVSREKKESFPLTVTSAQKNPTAFYLCASSISLAGFDNEQFFGPGTRLTVL.

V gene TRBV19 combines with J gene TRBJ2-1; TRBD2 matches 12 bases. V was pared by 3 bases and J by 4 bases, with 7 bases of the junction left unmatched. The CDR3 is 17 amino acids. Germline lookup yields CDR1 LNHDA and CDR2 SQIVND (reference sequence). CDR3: CASSIPGTSGHYNEQFF. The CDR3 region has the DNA TGTGCCAGTAGTATCCCCGGGACTAGCGGGCATTACAATGAGCAGTTCTTC.

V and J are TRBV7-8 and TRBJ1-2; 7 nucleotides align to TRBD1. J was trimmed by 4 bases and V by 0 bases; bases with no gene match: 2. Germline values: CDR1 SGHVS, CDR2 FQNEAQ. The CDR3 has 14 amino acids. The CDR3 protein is CASSLATGRYGYTF. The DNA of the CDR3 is TGTGCCAGCAGCTTAGCGACAGGGCGCTATGGCTACACCTTC.

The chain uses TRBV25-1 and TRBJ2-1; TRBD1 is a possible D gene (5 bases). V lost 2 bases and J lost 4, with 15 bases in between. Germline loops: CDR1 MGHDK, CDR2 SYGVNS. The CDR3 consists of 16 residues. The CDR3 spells CASSEGTGYIYNEQFF. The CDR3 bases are TGTGCCAGCAGTGAAGGCACAGGTTACATTTACAATGAGCAGTTCTTC. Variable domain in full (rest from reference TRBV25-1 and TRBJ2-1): EADIYQTPRYLVIGTGKKITLECSQTMGHDKMYWYQQDPGMELHLIHYSYGVNSTEKGDLSSESTVSRIRTEHFPLTLESARPSHTSQYLCASSEGTGYIYNEQFFGPGTRLTVL.

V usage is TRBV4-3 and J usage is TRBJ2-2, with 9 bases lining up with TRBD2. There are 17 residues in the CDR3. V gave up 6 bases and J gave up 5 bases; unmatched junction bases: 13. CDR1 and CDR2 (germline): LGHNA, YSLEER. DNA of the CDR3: TGCGCCAGCAGGCTCGCGGGAGGGCCCCGCGGGACCGGGGAGCTGTTTTTT. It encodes CASRLAGGPRGTGELFF.

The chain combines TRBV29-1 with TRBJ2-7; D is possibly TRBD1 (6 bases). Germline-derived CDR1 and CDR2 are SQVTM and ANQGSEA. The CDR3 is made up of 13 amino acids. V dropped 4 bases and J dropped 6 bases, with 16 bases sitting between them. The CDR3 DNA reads TGCAGCGTTGTGTGGCTACAGGGATCCGAGCAGTACTTC. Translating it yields CSVVWLQGSEQYF.

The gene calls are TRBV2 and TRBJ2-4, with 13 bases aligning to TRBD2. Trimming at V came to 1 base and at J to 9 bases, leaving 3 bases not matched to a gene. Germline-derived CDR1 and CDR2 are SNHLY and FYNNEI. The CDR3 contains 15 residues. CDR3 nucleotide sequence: TGTGCCAGCAGTGAAGGACTAGCGGGAGGTCGCATTCAGTACTTC. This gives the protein CASSEGLAGGRIQYF.

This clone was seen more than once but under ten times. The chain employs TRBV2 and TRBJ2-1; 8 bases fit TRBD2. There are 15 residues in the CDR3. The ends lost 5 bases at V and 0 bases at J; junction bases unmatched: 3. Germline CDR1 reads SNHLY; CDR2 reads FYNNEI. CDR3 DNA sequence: TGTGCCAGCAGTTGGGGGACTAGCTCCTACAATGAGCAGTTCTTC. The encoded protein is CASSWGTSSYNEQFF.

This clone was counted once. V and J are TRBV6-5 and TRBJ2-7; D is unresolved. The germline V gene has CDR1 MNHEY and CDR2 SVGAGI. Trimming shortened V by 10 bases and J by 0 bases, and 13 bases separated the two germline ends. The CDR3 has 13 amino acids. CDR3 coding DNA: TGTGCCACATATGAGTGGAGCTCCTACGAGCAGTACTTC. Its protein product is CATYEWSSYEQYF.

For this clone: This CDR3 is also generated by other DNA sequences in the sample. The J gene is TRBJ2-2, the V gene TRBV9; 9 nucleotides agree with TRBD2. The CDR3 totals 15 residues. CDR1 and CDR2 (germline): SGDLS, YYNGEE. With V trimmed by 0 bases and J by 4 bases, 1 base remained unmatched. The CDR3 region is CASSVASGITGELFF. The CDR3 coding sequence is TGTGCCAGCAGCGTAGCTAGCGGGATCACCGGGGAGCTGTTTTTT.

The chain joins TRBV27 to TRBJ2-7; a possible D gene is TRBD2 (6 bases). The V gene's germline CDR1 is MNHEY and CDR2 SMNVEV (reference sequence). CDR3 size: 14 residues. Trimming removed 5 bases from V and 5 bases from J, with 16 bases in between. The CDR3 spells CASSPTRLVDEQYF. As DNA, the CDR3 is TGTGCCAGCAGTCCCACCAGACTAGTGGACGAGCAGTACTTC.

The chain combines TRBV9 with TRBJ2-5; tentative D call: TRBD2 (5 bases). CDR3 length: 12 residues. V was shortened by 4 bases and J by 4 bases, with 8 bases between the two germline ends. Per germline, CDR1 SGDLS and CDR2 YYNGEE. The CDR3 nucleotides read TGTGCCAGCAGCCTAGCAGGAGAGACCCAGTACTTC. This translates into CASSLAGETQYF.

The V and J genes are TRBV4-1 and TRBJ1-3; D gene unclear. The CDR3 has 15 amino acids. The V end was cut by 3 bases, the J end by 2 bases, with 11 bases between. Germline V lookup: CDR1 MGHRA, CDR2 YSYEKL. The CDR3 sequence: CASSQPTGAGNTIYF. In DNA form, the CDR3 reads TGCGCCAGCAGCCAGCCGACGGGTGCTGGAAACACCATATATTTT.

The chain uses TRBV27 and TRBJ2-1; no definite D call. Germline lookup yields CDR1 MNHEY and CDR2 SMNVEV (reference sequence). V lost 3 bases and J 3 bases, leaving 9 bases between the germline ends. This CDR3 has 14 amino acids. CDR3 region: CASSFWQNYNEQFF. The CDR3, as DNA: TGTGCCAGCAGTTTCTGGCAGAACTACAATGAGCAGTTCTTC.

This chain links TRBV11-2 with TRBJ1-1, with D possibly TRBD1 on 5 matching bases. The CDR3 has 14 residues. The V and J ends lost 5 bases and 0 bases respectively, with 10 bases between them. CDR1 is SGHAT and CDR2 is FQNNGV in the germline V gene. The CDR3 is CASSPEGLNTEAFF. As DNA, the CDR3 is TGTGCCAGCAGCCCGGAGGGGTTGAACACTGAAGCTTTCTTT.

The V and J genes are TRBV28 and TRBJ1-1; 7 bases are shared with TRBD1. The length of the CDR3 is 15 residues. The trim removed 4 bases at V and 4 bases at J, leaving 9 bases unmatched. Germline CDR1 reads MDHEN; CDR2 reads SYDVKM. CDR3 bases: TGTGCCAGCAGTTCACTGAGGGGGCGGGCCACTGAAGCTTTCTTT. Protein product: CASSSLRGRATEAFF.

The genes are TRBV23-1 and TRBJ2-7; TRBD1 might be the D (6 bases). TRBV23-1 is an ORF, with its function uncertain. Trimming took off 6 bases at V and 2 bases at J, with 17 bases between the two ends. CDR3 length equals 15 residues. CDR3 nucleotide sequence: TGCGCCAGCAGCCGGTGGAGACAGGCAACCTACGAGCAGTACTTC. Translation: CASSRWRQATYEQYF.

The CDR3, as DNA: TGCGCCAGCAGCTCCGCACTAGCGGGAGGGTACAATGAGCAGTTCTTC. It encodes CASSSALAGGYNEQFF. The V and J genes are TRBV5-1 and TRBJ2-1, with TRBD2 matching over 13 bases. The length of the CDR3 is 16 residues. Germline CDR1 is SGHRS and CDR2 is YFSETQ. Losses at the gene ends were 3 bases for V and 4 bases for J; bases not matched to a gene: 4.